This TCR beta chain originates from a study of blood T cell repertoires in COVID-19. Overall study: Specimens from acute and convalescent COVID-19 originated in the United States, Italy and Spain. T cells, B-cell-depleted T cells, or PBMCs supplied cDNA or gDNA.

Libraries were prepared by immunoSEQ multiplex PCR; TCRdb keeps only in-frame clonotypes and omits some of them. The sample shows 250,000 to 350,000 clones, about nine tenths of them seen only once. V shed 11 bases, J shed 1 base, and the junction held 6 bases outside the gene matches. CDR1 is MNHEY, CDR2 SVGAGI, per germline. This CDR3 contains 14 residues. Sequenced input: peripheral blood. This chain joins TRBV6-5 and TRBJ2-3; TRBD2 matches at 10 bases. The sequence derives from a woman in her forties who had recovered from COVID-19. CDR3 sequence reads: CACLAGAGTDTQYF. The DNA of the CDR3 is TGTGCCTGCCTAGCGGGAGCAGGCACAGATACGCAGTATTTT.